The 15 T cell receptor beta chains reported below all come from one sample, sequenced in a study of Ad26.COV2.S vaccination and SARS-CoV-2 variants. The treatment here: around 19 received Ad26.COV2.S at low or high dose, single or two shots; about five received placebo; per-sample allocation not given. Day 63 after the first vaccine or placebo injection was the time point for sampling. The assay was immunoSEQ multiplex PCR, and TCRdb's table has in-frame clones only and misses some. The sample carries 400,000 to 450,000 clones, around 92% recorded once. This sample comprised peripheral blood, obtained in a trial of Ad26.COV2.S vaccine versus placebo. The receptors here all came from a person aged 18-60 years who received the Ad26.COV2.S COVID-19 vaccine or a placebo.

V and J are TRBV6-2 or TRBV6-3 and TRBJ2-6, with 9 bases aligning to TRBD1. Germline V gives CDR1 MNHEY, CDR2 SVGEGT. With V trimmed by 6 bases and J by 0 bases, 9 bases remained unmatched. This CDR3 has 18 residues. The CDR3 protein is CASSLRDRDLSGANVLTF. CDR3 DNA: TGTGCCAGCAGCCTCCGGGACAGGGACCTCTCTGGGGCCAACGTCCTGACTTTC.

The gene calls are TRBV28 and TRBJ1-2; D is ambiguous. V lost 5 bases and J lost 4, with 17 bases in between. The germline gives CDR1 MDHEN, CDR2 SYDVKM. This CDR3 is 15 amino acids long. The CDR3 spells CASSPRGTTGYGYTF. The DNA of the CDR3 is TGTGCCAGCAGTCCACGGGGAACAACTGGCTATGGCTACACCTTC.

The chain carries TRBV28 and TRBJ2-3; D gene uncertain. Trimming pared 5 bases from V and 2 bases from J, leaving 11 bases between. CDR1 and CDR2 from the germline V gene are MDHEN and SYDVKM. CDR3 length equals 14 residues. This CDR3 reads CASSLDTNTDTQYF. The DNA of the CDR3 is TGTGCCAGCAGTCTCGACACCAACACAGATACGCAGTATTTT.

The CDR3 here is CASLAEQGTYEQYF. The DNA for the CDR3 is TGTGCCAGCTTAGCCGAGCAGGGGACCTACGAGCAGTACTTC. The chain is built from TRBV6-6 and TRBJ2-7; perhaps TRBD1 as D (6 bases). The CDR3 length is 14 residues. Germline-derived CDR1 and CDR2 are MNHNY and SVGAGI (reference sequence). Trimming removed 8 bases at V and 2 bases at J, with 16 bases between.

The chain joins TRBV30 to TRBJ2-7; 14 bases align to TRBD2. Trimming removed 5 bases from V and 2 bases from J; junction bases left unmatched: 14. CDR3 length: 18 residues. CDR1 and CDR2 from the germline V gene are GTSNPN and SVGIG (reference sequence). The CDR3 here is CAWPRGLAGVPDPYEQYF. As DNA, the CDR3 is TGTGCCTGGCCGCGGGGACTAGCGGGGGTTCCGGACCCCTACGAGCAGTACTTC.

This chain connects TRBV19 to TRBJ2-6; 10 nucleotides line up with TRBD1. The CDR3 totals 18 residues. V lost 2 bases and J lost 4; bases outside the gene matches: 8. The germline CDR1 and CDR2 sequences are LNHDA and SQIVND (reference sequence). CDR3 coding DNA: TGTGCCAGTAGTATACGGGACAGGGGACGGAGAGGGGCCAACGTCCTGACTTTC. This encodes CASSIRDRGRRGANVLTF.

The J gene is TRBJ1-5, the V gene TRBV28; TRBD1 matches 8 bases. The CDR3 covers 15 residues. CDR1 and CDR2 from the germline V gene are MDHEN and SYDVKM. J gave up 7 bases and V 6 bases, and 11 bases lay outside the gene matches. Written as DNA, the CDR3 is TGTGCCAGCAGCGAACTCAGGGGGCGGGAACAGCCCCAGCATTTT. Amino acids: CASSELRGREQPQHF. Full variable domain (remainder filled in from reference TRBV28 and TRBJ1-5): DVKVTQSSRYLVKRTGEKVFLECVQDMDHENMFWYRQDPGLGLRLIYFSYDVKMKEKGDIPEGYSVSREKKERFSLILESASTNQTSMYLCASSELRGREQPQHFGDGTRLSIL.

In DNA form, the CDR3 reads TGTGCCAGCAGCCTGCTGGGGGGAGTGGTGAAAAGATCACCCCTCCACTTT. Amino acids: CASSLLGGVVKRSPLHF. The chain links TRBV7-2 to TRBJ1-6; possible D gene TRBD1, 5 bases. Looked up from germline, CDR1 is SGHTA and CDR2 is FQGNSA. The CDR3 totals 17 residues. Trimming shortened V by 5 bases and J by 10 bases, and 24 bases separated the two germline ends.

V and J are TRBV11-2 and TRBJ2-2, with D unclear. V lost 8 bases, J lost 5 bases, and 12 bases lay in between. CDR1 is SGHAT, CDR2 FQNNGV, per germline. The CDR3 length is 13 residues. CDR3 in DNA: TGTGCCAGCGGCCCAACCCAAACCGGGGAGCTGTTTTTT. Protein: CASGPTQTGELFF.

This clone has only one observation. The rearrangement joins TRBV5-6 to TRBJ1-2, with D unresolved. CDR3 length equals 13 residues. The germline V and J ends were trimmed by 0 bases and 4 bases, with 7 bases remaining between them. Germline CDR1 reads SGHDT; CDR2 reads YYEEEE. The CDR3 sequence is CASSLGGFYGYTF. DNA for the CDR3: TGTGCCAGCAGCTTGGGGGGTTTCTATGGCTACACCTTC.

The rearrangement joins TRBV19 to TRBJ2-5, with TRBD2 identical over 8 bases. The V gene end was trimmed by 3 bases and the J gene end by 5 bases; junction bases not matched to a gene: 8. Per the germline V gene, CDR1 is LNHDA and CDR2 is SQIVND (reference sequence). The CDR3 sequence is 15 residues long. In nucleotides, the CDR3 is TGTGCCAGTAGTATGCGGGGGGTGACGACGGAGACCCAGTACTTC. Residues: CASSMRGVTTETQYF.

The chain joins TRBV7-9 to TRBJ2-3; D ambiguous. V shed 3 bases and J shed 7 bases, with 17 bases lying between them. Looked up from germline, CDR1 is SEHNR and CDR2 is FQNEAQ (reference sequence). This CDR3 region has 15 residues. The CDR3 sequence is CASSLVPAPVNTQYF. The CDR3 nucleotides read TGTGCCAGCAGCTTGGTACCTGCCCCCGTTAATACGCAGTATTTT.

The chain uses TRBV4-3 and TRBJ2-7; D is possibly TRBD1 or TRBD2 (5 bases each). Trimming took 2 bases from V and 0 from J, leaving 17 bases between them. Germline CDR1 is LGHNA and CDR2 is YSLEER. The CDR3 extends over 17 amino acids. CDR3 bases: TGCGCCAGCAGCCAAAGTCGGGACCGAAAGATCTCCTACGAGCAGTACTTC. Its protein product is CASSQSRDRKISYEQYF.

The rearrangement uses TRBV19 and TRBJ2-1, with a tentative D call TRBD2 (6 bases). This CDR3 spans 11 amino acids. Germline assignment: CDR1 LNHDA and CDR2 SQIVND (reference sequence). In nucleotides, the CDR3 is TGTGCGGGGGGATCCTACAATGAGCAGTTCTTC. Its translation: CAGGSYNEQFF. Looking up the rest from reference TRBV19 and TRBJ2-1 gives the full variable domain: DGGITQSPKYLFRKEGQNVTLSCEQNLNHDAMYWYRQDPGQGLRLIYYSQIVNDFQKGDIAEGYSVSREKKESFPLTVTSAQKNPTAFYLCAGGSYNEQFFGPGTRLTVL.

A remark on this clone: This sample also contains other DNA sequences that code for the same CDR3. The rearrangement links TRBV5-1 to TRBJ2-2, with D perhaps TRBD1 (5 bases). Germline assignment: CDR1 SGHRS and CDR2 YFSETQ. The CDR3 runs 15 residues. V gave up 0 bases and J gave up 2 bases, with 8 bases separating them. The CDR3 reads CASSLGQQNTGELFF. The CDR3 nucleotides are TGCGCCAGCAGCTTGGGACAGCAAAACACCGGGGAGCTGTTTTTT.